This TCR beta chain was recorded in a study of T cell responses to AZD1222 COVID-19 vaccine. Study observations and caveats: Spike regions recognized by vaccine-associated CD4 TCRs spanned the protein, led by 160-218 and 743-854.

Libraries were prepared by immunoSEQ multiplex PCR; TCRdb keeps only in-frame clonotypes and omits some of them. The sample has around 150,000 clones, 92% seen once. Per the germline V gene, CDR1 is SGHNT and CDR2 is YYREEE (reference sequence). With 4 bases clipped from V and 2 bases from J, the junction kept 7 bases outside the gene matches. The CDR3 has 16 residues. This clone was seen only once. What it binds is unknown. The TCR sequence derives from an adult who received the AZD1222 COVID-19 vaccine. Sequenced material: peripheral blood, taken 28 days after the second AZD1222 dose. This chain links TRBV5-4 with TRBJ2-2; 8 bases map to TRBD2. The CDR3 loop is CASSGISGINTGELFF. CDR3 nucleotides: TGTGCCAGCAGCGGGATTAGCGGGATAAACACCGGGGAGCTGTTTTTT.